One T cell receptor beta chain is described in this entry. The antigen it binds to is not known. No much larger clone exists at a distance of one base, and base qualities are not known. At the junction V is shortened by 0 bases and J by 4 bases, with 13 bases in between. CDR1 and CDR2 were assigned from the germline V gene as SGHRS and YFSETQ. The CDR3 starts with the cysteine, ends with the phenylalanine, and has 15 residues. This entry keeps only the CDR3 DNA: 45 bases, framed from base 1. The data derive from a study of T cell responses to AZD1222 COVID-19 vaccine (dated by TCRdb to about 2021). Describing the broader study: A total of 230 to 250 trial participants underwent TCR sequencing, of whom some 210 received two doses of AZD1222 and some 26 received two doses of the MenACWY control vaccine. Enrollment into the trials was organized by age into subgroups of 18-55, 56-69 and 70-plus years, and those subgroups contained roughly 140, 27 and 60 TCR-sequenced participants, respectively. What the research found in general, with its limitations: Nearly half of unique spike-specific TCRs reportedly recognized epitopes outside regions mutated in the B.1.351 and B.1.1.7 variants. Only five to seven AZD1222 recipients were SARS-CoV-2 seropositive at baseline, limiting conclusions about previously exposed vaccinees. Vaccine-associated CD4 TCRs spanned the whole spike protein, with dominant responses in regions 160-218 and 743-854. Participants were mostly white British, with more females than males. The authors suggested clonal diversity may have been underestimated. The 56-69-year group was small, and its depth increase did not reach significance, likely because of low power. Spike-specific TCR breadth and depth rose significantly after two AZD1222 doses compared with day 0 and with MenACWY recipients. No day 14 peak-response samples were available, so repertoires were characterized only after the peak T cell response.

The CDR3 regions of human TCRbeta chains were subjected to immunosequencing. As for how the authors treated the data: TCRs in the repertoires were matched against a reference library of SARS-CoV-2-specific TCRs that had been generated with the MIRA antigen-specificity platform. Breadth meant the fraction of unique TCRs that were SARS-CoV-2-associated, whereas depth meant the fraction of total T cells that were SARS-CoV-2-associated. Using the MIRA data, each spike-specific TCR was mapped to the spike region that the TCR reacts to and placed in a CD4 or CD8 class. Log10-transformed breadth and depth values were compared by one-way ANOVA with Sidak's multiple comparisons tests. Imported from immuneACCESS, the table was reduced by TCRdb to in-frame sequences with V and J called. These copies leave out some clones; in studies compared against another copy, an unresolved V gene accounts for under half, and the cause of the remainder is not known. V, J and clone size were drawn from that table, and D and trimming were deduced from the DNA. This sample comprises about 220,000 clones, approximately 94% of them detected only once. The ten largest clones capture 0.95% to 1.1% of the sample.

Sample time point, as interpreted from the label and publication: baseline before first vaccination. The treatment or condition label of this sample denotes: meningococcal conjugate vaccine given as trial control. Vaccinee samples came from UK trials COV001 and COV002, including a single-blind randomized controlled phase 2/3 trial of AZD1222 (ChAdOx1 nCoV-19) in healthy adults. Trial participant PBMC samples were collected at day 0 and day 28 after the second dose for TCRbeta chain sequencing. The specimen comprised peripheral blood, sampled on day 0 of MenACWY control vaccination. The rearranged chain carries TRBV5-1 and TRBJ1-1, with TRBD1 perhaps the D gene, on 5 matching bases. The clonotype originates from an adult in good health. The DNA reads TGCGCCAGCAGCTTGGCCGGGGCTAGGACCACTGAAGCTTTCTTT. It specifies CASSLAGARTTEAFF.